This T cell receptor (beta chain) appears in the sequencing data of a study of T cells in Graves' hyperthyroidism and ophthalmopathy. Study results and caveats: The model predicted ophthalmopathy a median around six months before onset.

Turning to this clonotype: The antigen is unknown.

Using RNA transcripts as the source, TCR beta CDR3 regions were amplified. The HTBI primer set drove a first-round RT-PCR of the TCR CDR3. TCRdb passed the multiplex PCR reads through MiXCR, listing each CDR3 protein once. The sample includes under 450,000 distinct CDR3 sequences, approximately 17% seen only once; the top ten take roughly a third. Germline V gene data show CDR1 as MNHEY and CDR2 as SVGEGT. Trimming took off 2 bases at V and 5 bases at J, with 12 bases between the two ends. CDR3 length: 14 amino acids. Researchers barred patients who had uncontrolled infection, other autoimmune disease, pregnancy or lactation.

The sample was blood. The chain couples TRBV6-2 or TRBV6-3 to TRBJ2-5; no reliable D call. The TCR comes from a young woman with Graves' hyperthyroidism that later progressed to Graves' ophthalmopathy. For the CDR3, the DNA is TGTGCCAGCAGTTACGGCGATGTCAGCGAGACCCAGTACTTC. It encodes CASSYGDVSETQYF.